A selection of T cell receptor beta chains follows, all from one sample in a study of T cells after yellow fever vaccination. MiXCR, run by TCRdb on the 5' RACE reads, gives a single entry per CDR3 protein. The sample has around 300,000 distinct CDR3 sequences; 3.5% to 5% are singletons. Material: PBMCs, obtained 15 days after the yellow fever booster vaccination. These receptors all stem from a man younger than 35 who received the YFV17D yellow fever vaccine. CDR3s include the opening cysteine and the closing phenylalanine or tryptophan. D genes are given only for firm matches. Expanded clones get a size class; other rows say once, few or many, or leave the size out.

size	J	V	D	CDR3	DNA
NA	TRBJ1-5	TRBV15	NA	CATGIEKGQPQHF	TGTGCCACCGGAATAGAGAAGGGACAGCCCCAGCATTTT
many	TRBJ1-2	TRBV2	NA	CASSAPGGDGYTF	TGTGCCAGCAGTGCACCGGGCGGAGATGGCTACACCTTC
many	TRBJ2-7	TRBV7-2	TRBD1	CASSAGQGGSYEQYF	TGTGCCAGCAGCGCGGGACAGGGAGGTTCCTACGAGCAGTACTTC
NA	TRBJ2-3	TRBV7-2	TRBD2	CASSWTRDTQYF	TGTGCCAGCAGCTGGACTAGGGATACGCAGTATTTT
few	TRBJ2-5	TRBV7-2	TRBD2	CASSFSGLAGGPGETQYF	TGTGCCAGCAGCTTCAGCGGGCTAGCGGGGGGGCCTGGAGAGACCCAGTACTTC
NA	TRBJ2-3	TRBV4-3	NA	CASSQDHTGRTDTQYF	TGCGCCAGCAGCCAAGACCACACGGGCAGAACAGATACGCAGTATTTT
many	TRBJ1-1	TRBV7-3	NA	CASSLNPLDEAFF	TGTGCCAGCAGCTTAAATCCTCTCGACGAAGCTTTCTTT
many	TRBJ1-5	TRBV12-3/TRBV12-4	TRBD1	CASSQDRPLQPQHF	TGTGCCAGCAGTCAGGACAGGCCGCTTCAGCCCCAGCATTTT
few	TRBJ1-5	TRBV19	NA	CASSEYSSQHF	TGTGCCAGTAGCGAATATTCGTCCCAGCATTTT
many	TRBJ2-1	TRBV7-7	NA	CASSLDGGDEQFF	TGTGCCAGCAGCTTAGATGGTGGGGATGAGCAGTTCTTC
many	TRBJ2-2	TRBV20-1	TRBD2	CSARDPSGGAGELFF	TGCAGTGCTAGAGATCCTAGCGGGGGGGCCGGGGAGCTGTTTTTT
few	TRBJ1-2	TRBV7-2	NA	CASSYREGRGYGYTF	TGTGCCAGCAGCTACCGGGAAGGGCGAGGCTATGGCTACACCTTC
many	TRBJ2-1	TRBV3-1	TRBD2	CASSHSSGGDNEQFF	TGTGCCAGCAGTCACTCTAGCGGGGGGGACAATGAGCAGTTCTTC
many	TRBJ2-3	TRBV5-1	NA	CASRRGHSGDTQYF	TGCGCCAGCCGTAGAGGGCATTCCGGAGATACGCAGTATTTT
NA	TRBJ2-5	TRBV20-1	NA	CSAISPSQETQYF	TGCAGTGCTATTTCACCTTCCCAAGAGACCCAGTACTTC
few	TRBJ2-5	TRBV5-1	TRBD2	CASSFPSGVQETQYF	TGCGCCAGCAGCTTCCCTAGCGGCGTCCAAGAGACCCAGTACTTC
NA	TRBJ1-5	TRBV27	NA	CASSLGPRVFQPQHF	TGTGCCAGCAGTTTGGGGCCCAGGGTTTTTCAGCCCCAGCATTTT
NA	TRBJ1-5	TRBV24-1	NA	CATSDFADQPQHF	TGTGCCACCAGTGATTTTGCGGATCAGCCCCAGCATTTT
few	TRBJ2-7	TRBV5-1	NA	CASSIGNRDGDEQYF	TGCGCCAGCAGCATCGGAAACCGGGACGGGGACGAGCAGTACTTC
many	TRBJ2-5	TRBV12-3/TRBV12-4	NA	CASSPPDRVETQYF	TGTGCCAGCAGTCCGCCGGACAGAGTAGAGACCCAGTACTTC
few	TRBJ1-2	TRBV6-5	NA	CAAATNYGYTF	TGTGCCGCAGCGACTAACTATGGCTACACCTTC
few	TRBJ2-7	TRBV9	TRBD2	CASSATSGGFYEQYF	TGTGCCAGCAGCGCGACTAGCGGGGGATTCTACGAGCAGTACTTC
many	TRBJ1-5	TRBV20-1	NA	CSASRDPNQPQHF	TGCAGTGCTAGTCGGGACCCCAATCAGCCCCAGCATTTT
few	TRBJ1-2	TRBV4-3	NA	CASSQDRGGANYGYTF	TGCGCCAGCAGCCAAGATAGAGGGGGAGCTAACTATGGCTACACCTTC
NA	TRBJ2-2	TRBV12-3/TRBV12-4	NA	CASSHGQRAGELFF	TGTGCCAGCAGTCATGGACAGAGGGCCGGGGAGCTGTTTTTT
few	TRBJ2-2	TRBV6-5	NA	CASSYEGTGELFF	TGTGCCAGCAGTTACGAGGGTACCGGGGAGCTGTTTTTT
many	TRBJ1-1	TRBV5-5	TRBD1	CASTPHGQGSTEAFF	TGTGCCAGCACCCCTCATGGACAGGGAAGCACTGAAGCTTTCTTT